This TCR beta chain was obtained from a study of beta chain features in type 1 diabetes. Study-level background: Patients shared similar age, gender and cell yields with healthy donors. Study-wide findings and caveats: cDNA-based sequencing might over-represent cells highly expressing TCR.

As concerns this clone: The antigen remains undetermined.

cDNA synthesis used the whole RNA isolate, giving expressed TCRB sequences. Reads from naive, central memory and regulatory T cell samples averaged roughly 3.6 million. Repertoires were generated with immunoSEQ multiplex PCR, while TCRdb's copy carries only in-frame clones and drops some. The table lists some 410,000 clones, around 10% of them singletons. Material for sequencing was naive CD4+ T cells from blood. This TCR came from a woman aged 18-30 years in good health.

CDR3 sequence: CASSQQTQGAQPQHF. The CDR3 bases are TGCGCCAGCAGCCAGCAGACACAGGGGGCTCAGCCCCAGCATTTT. The chain links TRBV4-1 to TRBJ1-5; 9 bases line up with TRBD1. The CDR3 is 15 residues long. The germline V gene encodes CDR1 MGHRA and CDR2 YSYEKL. V was pared by 3 bases and J by 6 bases, with 6 bases of the junction left unmatched.